Each of the 17 T cell receptor beta chains below was sequenced from the same sample in a study of cytomegalovirus exposure and HLA in healthy donors. PCR was performed using 60 Vbeta and 13 Jbeta primers. Measured with immunoSEQ multiplex PCR; TCRdb has only the in-frame clones, and not every one. The repertoire consists of 120,000 to 150,000 clones, with 60% to 85% occurring once and the leading ten covering around 13%. Sequencing was done on a sample of PBMCs. The receptors were gathered from a man aged 35 to 55 in good health and CMV-seropositive.

CDR3 coding DNA: TGTGCCAGCAGTGTAGTCAGGACAGGGGGTACCTATGGCTACACCTTC. Encoded protein: CASSVVRTGGTYGYTF. The V call is TRBV28, the J call TRBJ1-2, with 10 bases that match TRBD1. The CDR3 spans 16 residues. V trimming: 5 bases; J trimming: 4 bases; junction bases outside the gene matches: 10. Germline assignment: CDR1 MDHEN and CDR2 SYDVKM.

The CDR3 protein is CASIIIRDRYYEQYF. DNA for the CDR3: TGTGCCAGCATTATAATCCGGGACAGGTACTACGAGCAGTACTTC. The chain employs TRBV6-5 and TRBJ2-7, with 8 positions matching TRBD1. The V and J ends lost 7 bases and 3 bases, in that order; junction bases with no gene match: 11. There are 15 residues in the CDR3. Germline CDR1 is MNHEY and CDR2 is SVGAGI.

The V gene is TRBV5-4, the J gene TRBJ1-4; 10 bases fit TRBD1. V gave up 4 bases and J gave up 8 bases; unmatched junction bases: 11. CDR3 length: 16 amino acids. The germline gives CDR1 SGHNT, CDR2 YYREEE (reference sequence). For the CDR3, the DNA is TGTGCCAGCAGCCTTAACCCGGGACAGGGGAACGAAAAACTGTTTTTT. As protein: CASSLNPGQGNEKLFF. The full variable domain, in which reference TRBV5-4 and TRBJ1-4 provide the parts outside the CDR3, is ETGVTQSPTHLIKTRGQQVTLRCSSQSGHNTVSWYQQALGQGPQFIFQYYREEENGRGNFPPRFSGLQFPNYSSELNVNALELDDSALYLCASSLNPGQGNEKLFFGSGTQLSVL.

The rearrangement joins TRBV19 to TRBJ2-7; 7 nucleotides agree with TRBD2. The CDR3 totals 17 residues. V was pared by 1 base and J by 2 bases, with 11 bases of the junction left unmatched. Per the germline V gene, CDR1 is LNHDA and CDR2 is SQIVND (reference sequence). The CDR3 spells CASSIVSGASGAYEQYF. As DNA, the CDR3 is TGTGCCAGTAGTATAGTATCCGGGGCTAGCGGAGCCTACGAGCAGTACTTC.

This rearrangement joins TRBV5-1 to TRBJ1-4; the D gene is possibly TRBD1 (5 bases). The germline V gene has CDR1 SGHRS and CDR2 YFSETQ. Trimming shortened V by 4 bases and J by 5 bases, and 15 bases separated the two germline ends. The CDR3 is 15 residues long. The CDR3 here is CASSEQGGGNEKLFF. The CDR3 DNA reads TGCGCCAGCAGCGAGCAGGGCGGGGGGAATGAAAAACTGTTTTTT.

The J gene is TRBJ1-1, the V gene TRBV5-1, with D unclear. Germline CDR1 is SGHRS and CDR2 is YFSETQ. Between the trimmed V and J ends, which lost 0 bases and 2 bases, there was a span of 8 bases. The CDR3 runs to 14 residues. CDR3 residues: CASSLAPLNTEAFF. CDR3 DNA: TGCGCCAGCAGCTTGGCCCCTCTAAACACTGAAGCTTTCTTT.

This clone was recorded once. CDR3 loop: CASSGQGDQPQHF. The CDR3 DNA follows: TGTGCCAGCAGTGGACAGGGGGATCAGCCCCAGCATTTT. The chain employs TRBV28 and TRBJ1-5; TRBD1 matches at 10 bases. Germline CDR1 and CDR2: MDHEN and SYDVKM. The CDR3 contains 13 residues. The ends lost 5 bases at V and 5 bases at J; junction bases unmatched: 0.

This chain uses TRBV19 with TRBJ1-5, with 9 nucleotides matching TRBD1. Germline V CDR1 and CDR2: LNHDA, SQIVND (reference sequence). V was pared by 2 bases and J by 7 bases, with 6 bases of the junction left unmatched. The CDR3 runs to 15 residues. CDR3 protein: CASSILQGAWQPQHF. For the CDR3, the DNA is TGTGCCAGTAGTATATTACAGGGGGCATGGCAGCCCCAGCATTTT.

V and J are TRBV30 and TRBJ2-7; 7 nucleotides line up with TRBD1. The trim removed 0 bases at V and 4 bases at J, leaving 6 bases unmatched. The CDR3 length is 14 residues. The germline gives CDR1 GTSNPN, CDR2 SVGIG (reference sequence). CDR3 sequence (DNA): TGTGCCTGGAGTGTTTGGGACAGCAATTACGAGCAGTACTTC. This gives the protein CAWSVWDSNYEQYF.

This rearrangement joins TRBV5-1 to TRBJ1-1; no reliable D call. Looked up from germline, CDR1 is SGHRS and CDR2 is YFSETQ. Between the trimmed V and J ends, which lost 0 bases and 2 bases, there was a span of 11 bases. This CDR3 has 15 residues. Here the CDR3 reads CASSLGYGENTEAFF. The DNA for the CDR3 is TGCGCCAGCAGCTTGGGGTACGGGGAAAACACTGAAGCTTTCTTT.

V usage is TRBV28 and J usage is TRBJ1-3; D is unclear. This CDR3 comprises 15 residues. Germline CDR1 and CDR2: MDHEN and SYDVKM. Trimming shortened V by 3 bases and J by 0 bases, and 9 bases separated the two germline ends. CDR3 in DNA: TGTGCCAGCAGTTTCCAGAGGAGCTCTGGAAACACCATATATTTT. This sequence encodes CASSFQRSSGNTIYF.

V is TRBV6-6 and J is TRBJ2-1, with D perhaps matching TRBD2 (5 bases). This CDR3 comprises 15 residues. The V and J ends lost 0 bases and 10 bases respectively, with 16 bases between them. CDR1 is MNHNY and CDR2 is SVGAGI in the germline V gene (reference sequence). CDR3 sequence: CASSYSRARNGEQFF. In nucleotides, the CDR3 is TGTGCCAGCAGTTACTCGAGGGCTAGGAATGGCGAGCAGTTCTTC.

In this sample, this clone turned up a few times. The CDR3 loop is CASSFAPTRSSYNEQFF. CDR3 in DNA: TGTGCCAGCAGCTTTGCCCCGACTAGGAGCTCCTACAATGAGCAGTTCTTC. The chain links TRBV13 to TRBJ2-1; possibly TRBD2 for D (6 bases). The CDR3 is made up of 17 amino acids. Germline V CDR1 and CDR2: PRHDT, FYEKMQ (reference sequence). V lost 3 bases and J 0 bases, leaving 15 bases between the germline ends.

For the CDR3, the DNA is TGTGCCAGCAGCGCTTTTTTGATGGGCGGGGGGGCAGATACGCAGTATTTT. This encodes CASSAFLMGGGADTQYF. The J gene is TRBJ2-3, the V gene TRBV9, with 9 bases matching TRBD2. This CDR3 spans 17 amino acids. Germline values: CDR1 SGDLS, CDR2 YYNGEE. V lost 3 bases to trimming and J lost 4 bases; unmatched junction nucleotides: 12. Drawing the rest from reference TRBV9 and TRBJ2-3, the complete variable domain is DSGVTQTPKHLITATGQRVTLRCSPRSGDLSVYWYQQSLDQGLQFLIQYYNGEERAKGNILERFSAQQFPDLHSELNLSSLELGDSALYFCASSAFLMGGGADTQYFGPGTRLTVL.

This clone has a handful of counts. This chain joins TRBV5-1 and TRBJ2-5; 7 nucleotides line up with TRBD2. This CDR3 comprises 14 residues. Germline V gives CDR1 SGHRS, CDR2 YFSETQ. After removal of 1 base from V and 2 bases from J, the junction contained 2 bases not matched to a gene. The CDR3 reads CASSLLRGQETQYF. CDR3 DNA sequence: TGCGCCAGCAGCTTGTTGCGGGGGCAAGAGACCCAGTACTTC. The full variable domain, its missing parts supplied by reference TRBV5-1 and TRBJ2-5, is KAGVTQTPRYLIKTRGQQVTLSCSPISGHRSVSWYQQTPGQGLQFLFEYFSETQRNKGNFPGRFSGRQFSNSRSEMNVSTLELGDSALYLCASSLLRGQETQYFGPGTRLLVL.

The V gene is TRBV18, the J gene TRBJ2-1; D call uncertain. CDR3 size: 13 residues. The ends were cut back, 3 bases at V and 10 bases at J, with 13 bases in the middle. The germline V gene encodes CDR1 KGHSH and CDR2 LQKENI. The CDR3 region has the DNA TGTGCCAGCTCACCGGATGCCAGAGGCGAGCAGTTCTTC. This gives the protein CASSPDARGEQFF.

The chain carries TRBV7-3 and TRBJ2-7; 8 positions match TRBD1. After removal of 5 bases from V and 4 bases from J, the junction contained 19 bases not matched to a gene. CDR3 size: 18 residues. The germline V gene has CDR1 SGHTA and CDR2 FQGTGA. The CDR3 reads CASSPIKVSVTGVYEQYF. DNA for the CDR3: TGTGCCAGCAGCCCAATCAAAGTCTCGGTGACAGGGGTATACGAGCAGTACTTC.